This T cell receptor beta chain was profiled in a study of Ad26.COV2.S vaccination and SARS-CoV-2 variants. Study-wide results and caveats: Analyses that measured TCR breadth and depth may have underestimated total T cell responses.

Treatment defined: over 15 received Ad26.COV2.S at low or high dose, single or two shots; roughly five received placebo; per-sample allocation not given. Day 63 following the first vaccine or placebo injection was when the samples were taken. A remark on this clone: The target antigen is unknown.

TCRdb's table, derived via immunoSEQ multiplex PCR, lists solely in-frame clones and lacks some. The sample includes about 480,000 clones, 70% to 90% of them seen just once. This material consisted of peripheral blood, taken in a trial of Ad26.COV2.S vaccine versus placebo. The sequence derives from a person aged 18 to 59 who received the Ad26.COV2.S COVID-19 vaccine or a placebo.

The CDR3 sequence: CATYQGPPNEKLFF. The DNA of the CDR3 is TGTGCCACCTACCAGGGGCCCCCTAATGAAAAACTGTTTTTT. The rearrangement uses TRBV28 and TRBJ1-4, with D perhaps TRBD1 (6 bases). CDR1 and CDR2 (germline): MDHEN, SYDVKM. Trimming took off 10 bases at V and 3 bases at J, with 15 bases between the two ends. The CDR3 spans 14 residues.